The entry below describes one TCR beta chain. What it binds is not known. Trimming removed 8 bases from V and 2 bases from J; junction bases left unmatched: 1. Germline V gene data show CDR1 as MNHEY and CDR2 as SVGAGI. The CDR3 contains 12 residues. These data are taken from a study of cytomegalovirus exposure and HLA in healthy donors. Study-wide results and caveats: In an earlier analysis, about 87% or about 30%: the productive usage of most TCR beta V segments. TCR beta chain V- and J-gene trimming was linked, in a later analysis, to a missense variant in DCLRE1C.

60 Vbeta and 13 Jbeta primers were used in PCR. The data were produced by immunoSEQ multiplex PCR, yet TCRdb's version contains in-frame clones alone and is incomplete. The sample has about 110,000 clones; 69% are singletons. The chain uses TRBV6-5 and TRBJ1-2; 8 nucleotides agree with TRBD1. Sequencing was carried out using PBMCs. The receptor comes from a woman aged 65 to 85 in good health and CMV-seropositive. The CDR3 sequence is CASGQGNYGYTF. The DNA for the CDR3 is TGTGCCAGCGGACAGGGCAACTATGGCTACACCTTC.